This TCR beta chain was captured in a study of blood T cell repertoires in COVID-19. V lost 6 bases to trimming and J lost 8 bases, with 16 bases between them. The CDR3 consists of 13 residues. In the source study's methods: Researchers report that nucleated cell counts were estimated from reference gene primer amplification. Generated by immunoSEQ multiplex PCR, the TCRdb table keeps only in-frame clones and is missing some. Clone size and V and J calls were adopted from that table, with D and trimming inferred from the DNA. Found here are roughly 200,000 clones, roughly 77% of them singletons; the top ten hold almost 6%.

The V call is TRBV12-3 or TRBV12-4, the J call TRBJ1-2; a weak D match, TRBD1 (6 bases). Sequencing input: peripheral blood. The clonotype comes from a woman in her forties with COVID-19, enrolled during active disease. The CDR3 loop reads CASSYTRGSGYTF. DNA of the CDR3: TGTGCCAGCAGCTACACCAGGGGTAGCGGCTACACCTTC.